This paragraph covers one T cell receptor (beta chain) sequence. Its target is unknown. Treatment meaning: roughly 19 received Ad26.COV2.S at low or high dose, single or two shots; roughly 5 received placebo; per-sample allocation not given. Sampling took place 63 days after the first vaccine or placebo injection. Data came from immunoSEQ multiplex PCR; TCRdb stores just in-frame clones and leaves some out. The table has some 390,000 clones, about nine tenths seen once. Trimming shortened V by 3 bases and J by 6 bases, and 6 bases separated the two germline ends. Germline V gene sequence: CDR1 SEHNR, CDR2 FQNEAQ (reference sequence). CDR3 length: 12 amino acids. This entry is derived from a study of Ad26.COV2.S vaccination and SARS-CoV-2 variants. Study-level points and caveats: Reported findings describe substantial breadth in spike-specific CD8+ and CD4+ T cell responses following vaccination. Placebo recipients and vaccine recipients were similar in non-spike TCR breadth.

This sequence joins TRBV7-9 and TRBJ2-1, with D hard to call. Sequences were derived from peripheral blood, sampled in a trial of Ad26.COV2.S vaccine versus placebo. The clonotype originates from a person between 18 and 59 years old who received the Ad26.COV2.S COVID-19 vaccine or a placebo. The CDR3 here is CASSLGSNEQFF. The CDR3, as DNA: TGTGCCAGCAGCTTGGGTTCCAATGAGCAGTTCTTC.